This T cell receptor beta chain was retrieved from a study of metastatic and nonmetastatic thyroid tumors. The CDR3 is made up of 14 amino acids. V lost 2 bases to trimming and J lost 8 bases, with 10 bases between them. Per germline, CDR1 SGHVS and CDR2 FNYEAQ. TCRdb re-called the PCR reads via MiXCR. This table has around 53,000 clones, approximately 17% appearing once. Every patient was untreated before thyroid surgery. The chain couples TRBV7-6 to TRBJ1-6; possible D gene TRBD1, 5 bases. Sequenced: blood. This TCR derives from a female donor with papillary thyroid cancer or a benign thyroid nodule (not recorded which). Some clones in this sample may be carry-over from other donors' samples. DNA for the CDR3: TGTGCCAGCAGCTTAAAGGGGAGGGATTCACCCCTCCACTTT. This codes for CASSLKGRDSPLHF.